These 12 T cell receptor beta chains came from one sample sequenced in a study of T cell responses to AZD1222 COVID-19 vaccine. Sequencing used immunoSEQ multiplex PCR; TCRdb keeps in-frame clones, though not all of them. Here the sample spans tens of thousands of clones, about 85% being singletons. The sample here was peripheral blood, taken on day 0 of AZD1222 vaccination. The receptors were gathered from an adult in good health.

V is TRBV9 and J is TRBJ1-4, with D possibly matching TRBD1 (5 bases). The germline CDR1 and CDR2 sequences are SGDLS and YYNGEE. The CDR3 sequence is 15 residues long. V dropped 0 bases and J dropped 7 bases, with 13 bases sitting between them. The CDR3 coding sequence is TGTGCCAGCAGCGTAGGCCAAGGGGAGGGTGAAAAACTGTTTTTT. This codes for CASSVGQGEGEKLFF.

This clone was found a few times. V is TRBV30 and J is TRBJ2-7; maybe TRBD1 (6 bases). Between the trimmed V and J ends, which lost 1 base and 1 base, there was a span of 8 bases. This CDR3 is built from 13 residues. Germline assignment: CDR1 GTSNPN and CDR2 SVGIG (reference sequence). CDR3 coding DNA: TGTGCCTGGAGTGGCAGGGGATCCTACGAGCAGTACTTC. Translation gives CAWSGRGSYEQYF. Full variable domain (outside the CDR3, taken from reference TRBV30 and TRBJ2-7): SQTIHQWPATLVQPVGSPLSLECTVEGTSNPNLYWYRQAAGRGLQLLFYSVGIGQISSEVPQNLSASRPQDRQFILSSKKLLLSDSGFYLCAWSGRGSYEQYFGPGTRLTVT.

The rearrangement uses TRBV6-2 or TRBV6-3 and TRBJ2-2; D is unresolved. The V gene lost 2 bases and the J gene lost 1 base, with 11 bases spanning the gap. Germline V gene lookup returns CDR1 MNHEY and CDR2 SVGEGT. The CDR3 sequence is 16 residues long. CDR3 in amino acids: CASSYPRTLNTGELFF. In DNA, the CDR3 is TGTGCCAGCAGTTACCCCCGGACCCTGAACACCGGGGAGCTGTTTTTT.

The chain uses TRBV7-9 and TRBJ1-4; the D gene is possibly TRBD1 (5 bases). The CDR3 runs 16 residues. Germline values: CDR1 SEHNR, CDR2 FQNEAQ (reference sequence). The V gene lost 5 bases and the J gene lost 3 bases, with 16 bases spanning the gap. The CDR3 loop reads CASSRRAGGANEKLFF. The CDR3, as DNA: TGTGCCAGCAGCCGAAGGGCGGGGGGGGCTAATGAAAAACTGTTTTTT.

This chain uses TRBV18 with TRBJ2-3; maybe TRBD2 (5 bases). The V gene lost 5 bases and the J gene lost 1 base, with 19 bases spanning the gap. The CDR3 covers 17 residues. Germline V gene lookup returns CDR1 KGHSH and CDR2 LQKENI. The CDR3 region is CASSARESPFGTDTQYF. The CDR3 DNA sequence: TGTGCCAGCTCAGCACGGGAATCACCTTTTGGCACAGATACGCAGTATTTT.

This clone has only a few counts. V is TRBV5-8 and J is TRBJ1-1, with a weak D call TRBD1 (5 bases). Germline V gives CDR1 SGHTS, CDR2 YDEGEE. Deletions cut 4 bases from V and 11 bases from J, with 15 bases between. The CDR3 loop spans 12 amino acids. CDR3 sequence reads: CASSINAREAFF. CDR3 nucleotides: TGTGCCAGCAGCATAAACGCCAGGGAGGCTTTCTTT.

The J gene is TRBJ2-7, the V gene TRBV5-1; D is undetermined. V was cut by 4 bases and J by 4 bases, with 6 bases left in between. The germline V gene encodes CDR1 SGHRS and CDR2 YFSETQ. This CDR3 region has 11 residues. The CDR3 DNA reads TGCGCCAGCAGCATACAATACGAGCAGTACTTC. It is translated as CASSIQYEQYF.

This chain's CDR3 is CASRVGGSPLHF. Written as DNA, the CDR3 is TGTGCCAGCAGGGTAGGGGGTTCACCCCTCCACTTT. The rearrangement uses TRBV12-3 or TRBV12-4 and TRBJ1-6, with D possibly being TRBD1 (6 bases). This CDR3 contains 12 residues. Trimming removed 6 bases from V and 9 bases from J, with 9 bases in between.

This chain links TRBV19 with TRBJ1-2; possible D gene TRBD1, 6 bases. CDR3 length: 14 residues. V was shortened by 4 bases and J by 5 bases, with 14 bases between the two germline ends. Germline-derived CDR1 and CDR2 are LNHDA and SQIVND (reference sequence). Here the CDR3 reads CASSSKDSRYGYTF. The CDR3 DNA follows: TGTGCCAGTAGTAGTAAGGACAGTAGGTATGGCTACACCTTC.

The J gene is TRBJ2-1, the V gene TRBV6-5, with D possibly TRBD2 on 5 matching bases. The CDR3 loop spans 12 amino acids. Germline CDR1 and CDR2: MNHEY and SVGAGI. V was cut by 9 bases and J by 7 bases, with 13 bases left in between. This CDR3 is CASGEKENEQFF. CDR3 in DNA: TGTGCCAGTGGGGAGAAGGAGAATGAGCAGTTCTTC.

V gene TRBV11-2 combines with J gene TRBJ1-1; D uncertain. The V end was cut by 1 base, the J end by 3 bases, with 15 bases between. Germline-derived CDR1 and CDR2 are SGHAT and FQNNGV. CDR3 length: 16 amino acids. The CDR3 loop reads CASSLVSFRMDTEAFF. In DNA, the CDR3 is TGTGCCAGCAGCTTAGTGTCGTTTCGGATGGACACTGAAGCTTTCTTT.

The gene calls are TRBV27 and TRBJ1-6, with no clear D. Germline CDR1 reads MNHEY; CDR2 reads SMNVEV (reference sequence). The CDR3 spans 15 residues. V was cut by 1 base and J by 7 bases, with 11 bases left in between. Written as DNA, the CDR3 is TGTGCCAGCAGTTTATTAGAGTTCCCAAATTCACCCCTCCACTTT. Encoded protein: CASSLLEFPNSPLHF.